This entry lists 9 T cell receptor beta chains sequenced from one sample in a study of T-cell reconstitution after alpha-beta-depleted transplantation in children. Using unique molecular identifiers, the investigators prepared the TCRbeta library. From the PCR reads, TCRdb called clonotypes with MiXCR, one entry per CDR3 protein. The sample records some 240,000 distinct CDR3 sequences, 9.7% being singletons. The starting material was PBMCs from the stem cell graft donor, obtained from the stem cell graft. The receptors here all came from a human donor who donated a stem cell graft to a child with SCID.

This clonotype was counted at least ten times. V is TRBV5-1 and J is TRBJ2-1, with D perhaps TRBD2 (5 bases). Trimming shortened V by 4 bases and J by 7 bases, and 12 bases separated the two germline ends. The CDR3 extends over 13 amino acids. From germline, CDR1 is SGHRS and CDR2 YFSETQ. The CDR3 reads CASSPRTGNEQFF. CDR3 in DNA: TGCGCCAGCAGCCCGCGGACTGGAAATGAGCAGTTCTTC.

This clonotype was recorded many times. The chain recombines TRBV5-1 with TRBJ2-2, with a possible D match to TRBD1 (5 bases). This CDR3 is built from 16 residues. Germline values: CDR1 SGHRS, CDR2 YFSETQ. V lost 0 bases to trimming and J lost 0 bases, with 9 bases between them. The CDR3 DNA reads as TGCGCCAGCAGCTTGGGAGTACAGGCGAACACCGGGGAGCTGTTTTTT. Its translation is CASSLGVQANTGELFF.

Note on this clonotype: A read error may explain this, as a much larger clone is one base away. This chain joins TRBV7-9 and TRBJ2-1, with no clear D. The germline gives CDR1 SEHNR, CDR2 FQNEAQ (reference sequence). CDR3 length: 15 amino acids. The CDR3, as DNA: TGTGCCAGCAGCTTAGTAGGGCTCAACCTCAATGTGCAGTTCTTC. As protein: CASSLVGLNLNVQFF.

The chain employs TRBV18 and TRBJ2-5, with D maybe TRBD1 (6 bases). The CDR3 covers 15 residues. The germline CDR1 and CDR2 sequences are KGHSH and LQKENI. V was cut by 0 bases and J by 9 bases, with 17 bases left in between. The CDR3 nucleotides read TGTGCCAGCTCACCACCGACCCAGGGGAGTGCGGCCCAGTACTTC. Protein: CASSPPTQGSAAQYF. The full variable domain, with the rest looked up from reference TRBV18 and TRBJ2-5, is NAGVMQNPRHLVRRRGQEARLRCSPMKGHSHVYWYRQLPEEGLKFMVYLQKENIIDESGMPKERFSAEFPKEGPSILRIQQVVRGDSAAYFCASSPPTQGSAAQYFGPGTRLLVL.

This clonotype was observed a handful of times. The chain is built from TRBV3-1 and TRBJ2-7; D might be TRBD1 or TRBD2, each matching 5 bases. The CDR3 has 15 residues. Per germline, CDR1 LGHDT and CDR2 YNNKEL (reference sequence). V was clipped by 8 bases and J by 1 base, with 18 bases between them. CDR3 sequence (DNA): TGTGCCAGCTTCCCTTATGGGGGTGGATCCTACGAGCAGTACTTC. Its protein is CASFPYGGGSYEQYF.

This clonotype was counted many times. The V gene is TRBV6-2 or TRBV6-3, the J gene TRBJ2-1; TRBD2 matches at 8 bases. V was clipped by 2 bases and J by 8 bases; unmatched bases: 2. Germline-derived CDR1 and CDR2 are MNHEY and SVGEGT. This CDR3 has 13 residues. The CDR3 DNA is TGTGCCAGCAGTTACCCGGGGGGGGATGAGCAGTTCTTC. It specifies CASSYPGGDEQFF.

The sample holds a few counts of this clonotype. The chain couples TRBV2 to TRBJ1-5; TRBD1 is a possible D gene (6 bases). The V gene lost 4 bases and the J gene lost 2 bases, with 12 bases spanning the gap. The CDR3 extends over 15 amino acids. In germline, CDR1 is SNHLY, CDR2 FYNNEI. The CDR3 loop is CASSVLAGGNQPQHF. In DNA, the CDR3 is TGTGCCAGCAGTGTGTTGGCAGGGGGCAATCAGCCCCAGCATTTT. Full variable domain (rest looked up from reference TRBV2 and TRBJ1-5): EPEVTQTPSHQVTQMGQEVILRCVPISNHLYFYWYRQILGQKVEFLVSFYNNEISEKSEIFDDQFSVERPDGSNFTLKIRSTKLEDSAMYFCASSVLAGGNQPQHFGDGTRLSIL.

To note about this clonotype: A read error is possible here, since a much larger clone lies one base away. The rearrangement joins TRBV5-6 to TRBJ1-2; no firm D call. The germline V gene has CDR1 SGHDT and CDR2 YYEEEE. The CDR3 length is 15 residues. CDR3 residues: CTSSPLPSSNYGYTF. The CDR3 DNA reads as TGTACCAGCAGCCCTCTCCCGAGTTCTAACTATGGCTACACCTTC.

This clonotype was seen ten or more times. The V gene is TRBV6-5, the J gene TRBJ1-1; D unclear. Germline V CDR1 and CDR2: MNHEY, SVGAGI. CDR3 length: 11 residues. V lost 6 bases, J lost 6 bases, and 8 bases lay in between. CDR3 in DNA: TGTGCCAGCAGCGGCTCCGCTGAAGCTTTCTTT. Translating it yields CASSGSAEAFF.